These T cell receptor beta chains were read from a single sample in a study of CD8 T cells in Susac syndrome. MiXCR, applied by TCRdb to the immunoSEQ multiplex PCR reads, yields one record per CDR3 protein. The sample records around 130,000 distinct CDR3 sequences, around 80% being singletons. Sequenced sample: CD8+ T cells from PBMCs. The receptors were sampled from a human donor with multiple sclerosis. CDR3s include the opening cysteine and the closing phenylalanine or tryptophan. Each record gives: CDR3 length, V gene, J gene, D gene, clone size, CDR3 DNA, CDR3 protein. D genes are given only for firm matches. Clone size is not always given. Where it is, it says once, few, many or a class for expanded clones.

CDR3 length: 15
V gene: TRBV29-1
J gene: TRBJ2-7
D gene: -
clone size: -
CDR3 DNA: TGCAGCGTGCTTCGACCTGTCGACACCTCCTACGAGCAGTACTTC
CDR3 protein: CSVLRPVDTSYEQYF

CDR3 length: 14
V gene: TRBV27
J gene: TRBJ1-2
D gene: -
clone size: once
CDR3 DNA: TGTGCCAGCACCGACGAACCAACATCGCTCGGCTACACCTTC
CDR3 protein: CASTDEPTSLGYTF

CDR3 length: 11
V gene: TRBV5-4
J gene: TRBJ2-3
D gene: -
clone size: -
CDR3 DNA: TGTGCCAGCAACCTTCTCGATACGCAGTATTTT
CDR3 protein: CASNLLDTQYF

CDR3 length: 15
V gene: TRBV6-1
J gene: TRBJ2-1
D gene: TRBD1
clone size: -
CDR3 DNA: TGTGCCAGCAGTCTTCGACAGGGGGACTACAATGAGCAGTTCTTC
CDR3 protein: CASSLRQGDYNEQFF

CDR3 length: 14
V gene: TRBV9
J gene: TRBJ2-1
D gene: -
clone size: -
CDR3 DNA: TGTGCCAGCAGCGTAGGGGGCCTAGTCAATGAGCAGTTCTTC
CDR3 protein: CASSVGGLVNEQFF

CDR3 length: 15
V gene: TRBV12-3/TRBV12-4
J gene: TRBJ1-1
D gene: -
clone size: -
CDR3 DNA: TGTGCCAGCCTAGGGGGGCAGGGCTGGAACACTGAAGCTTTCTTT
CDR3 protein: CASLGGQGWNTEAFF

CDR3 length: 16
V gene: TRBV4-3
J gene: TRBJ1-4
D gene: -
clone size: -
CDR3 DNA: TGCGCCAGCAGCCTTGTCTGGGACCGCTTTAATGAAAAACTGTTTTTT
CDR3 protein: CASSLVWDRFNEKLFF

CDR3 length: 14
V gene: TRBV7-6
J gene: TRBJ2-3
D gene: -
clone size: -
CDR3 DNA: TGTGCCAGCAGCTTAGAGGGGAGAGCAGATACGCAGTATTTT
CDR3 protein: CASSLEGRADTQYF

CDR3 length: 13
V gene: TRBV6-1
J gene: TRBJ1-1
D gene: TRBD1
clone size: -
CDR3 DNA: TGTGCCAGCAGAGCCACAGGGGGCACTGAAGTTTTCTTT
CDR3 protein: CASRATGGTEVFF

CDR3 length: 14
V gene: TRBV18
J gene: TRBJ1-2
D gene: -
clone size: -
CDR3 DNA: TGTGCCAGCTCACCACCGGCCAAGAACTATGGCTACACCTTC
CDR3 protein: CASSPPAKNYGYTF